These 9 T cell receptor beta chains originate from one sample sequenced in a study of T cells after yellow fever vaccination. MiXCR, run by TCRdb on the 5' RACE reads, gives a single entry per CDR3 protein. The table shows around 300,000 distinct CDR3 sequences, with approximately 4% occurring only once. Sequencing was performed on PBMCs, taken 15 days after the yellow fever booster vaccination. The receptors derive from a man between 18 and 35 years old who received the YFV17D yellow fever vaccine.

The chain is built from TRBV5-6 and TRBJ2-3, with D unresolved. The germline CDR1 and CDR2 sequences are SGHDT and YYEEEE. This CDR3 contains 15 residues. Trimming took 0 bases from V and 2 from J, leaving 10 bases between them. The CDR3 is CASSLGVRYTDTQYF. DNA of the CDR3: TGTGCCAGCAGCTTGGGCGTTAGGTACACAGATACGCAGTATTTT.

This clonotype showed up just a few times. The V and J genes are TRBV6-2 or TRBV6-3 and TRBJ2-2, with 8 bases fitting TRBD1. The germline V gene encodes CDR1 MNHEY and CDR2 SVGEGT. The CDR3 contains 15 residues. V was clipped by 6 bases and J by 6 bases; unmatched bases: 9. CDR3 DNA: TGTGCCAGCAGCCTCAGGGGGCGTGGTGCCGGGGAGCTGTTTTTT. It yields the protein CASSLRGRGAGELFF.

Regarding this clonotype: Given a much more abundant clone one base away, this may be a read error. J is TRBJ2-3 and V is TRBV5-1; 9 nucleotides match TRBD2. Germline lookup yields CDR1 SGHRS and CDR2 YFSETQ. J was trimmed by 3 bases and V by 0 bases; bases with no gene match: 8. This CDR3 is 17 amino acids long. CDR3 in amino acids: CASSLVLAGGRTDTQYF. The CDR3 DNA reads as TGCGCCAGCAGCTTGGTCCTTGCGGGGGGGCGGACAGATACGCAGTATTTT.

The chain uses TRBV18 and TRBJ2-2, with D perhaps assigned TRBD1 or TRBD2 (5 bases each). Germline lookup yields CDR1 KGHSH and CDR2 LQKENI. The CDR3 spans 15 residues. V was shortened by 4 bases and J by 1 base, with 10 bases between the two germline ends. CDR3 coding DNA: TGTGCCAGCTCACGGGGACGGATGAACACCGGGGAGCTGTTTTTT. Translating gives CASSRGRMNTGELFF.

V and J are TRBV3-1 and TRBJ2-7, with 8 bases fitting TRBD2. Germline values: CDR1 LGHDT, CDR2 YNNKEL (reference sequence). CDR3 size: 15 residues. J was trimmed by 7 bases and V by 1 base; bases with no gene match: 9. CDR3 bases: TGTGCCAGCAGCCAAGGACGGGGGGGATCGTCGGAGCAGTACTTC. It codes for CASSQGRGGSSEQYF.

In its sample, this clonotype was seen many times. The V and J genes are TRBV15 and TRBJ2-1; 15 bases fit TRBD2. CDR1 and CDR2 (germline): LNHNV, YYDKDF (reference sequence). The CDR3 contains 16 residues. V was clipped by 1 base and J by 9 bases; unmatched bases: 4. The CDR3 DNA sequence: TGTGCCACCAGCAGAGGGACTAGCGGGGGGGCGTTTGAGCAGTTCTTC. It encodes CATSRGTSGGAFEQFF.

There are many counts of this clonotype. The rearrangement links TRBV5-1 to TRBJ2-2, with TRBD2 matching 8 bases. Germline lookup yields CDR1 SGHRS and CDR2 YFSETQ. V was clipped by 2 bases and J by 5 bases; unmatched bases: 5. The CDR3 length is 15 residues. This chain's CDR3 is CASSFTGTRTGELFF. Written as DNA, the CDR3 is TGCGCCAGCAGCTTCACCGGGACTAGGACCGGGGAGCTGTTTTTT.

In this sample, this clonotype turned up a few times. The J gene is TRBJ2-2, the V gene TRBV11-2; possibly TRBD2 for D (6 bases). Per the germline V gene, CDR1 is SGHAT and CDR2 is FQNNGV. Trimming removed 5 bases from V and 4 bases from J, with 14 bases in between. The CDR3 runs to 15 residues. CDR3 amino acids: CASSRSGSGTGELFF. The CDR3 region has the DNA TGTGCCAGCAGCCGGAGCGGGTCGGGCACCGGGGAGCTGTTTTTT.

V gene TRBV6-2 or TRBV6-3 combines with J gene TRBJ2-6, with D possibly matching TRBD1 (6 bases). V dropped 5 bases and J dropped 2 bases, with 10 bases sitting between them. The V gene's germline CDR1 is MNHEY and CDR2 SVGEGT. The CDR3 length is 15 residues. The CDR3 DNA sequence: TGTGCCAGCAGTAAAGGGGGAACTGGGGCCAACGTCCTGACTTTC. Residues: CASSKGGTGANVLTF.